This T cell receptor beta chain was sequenced during a study of cytomegalovirus exposure and HLA in healthy donors. Primers: 60 Vbeta forward and 13 Jbeta reverse. The protocol was immunoSEQ multiplex PCR, while the TCRdb copy is restricted to in-frame clones and leaves out a portion. This table has 95,000 to 150,000 clones, around 80% appearing once. The length of the CDR3 is 17 residues. With 1 base removed from V and 0 bases from J, the gap between germline ends came to 16 bases. Germline values: CDR1 KGHSH, CDR2 LQKENI. Sequences were obtained from PBMCs. The sequence came from a young woman in good health and CMV-seronegative. The chain links TRBV18 to TRBJ2-7; possibly TRBD1 for D (5 bases). CDR3 in DNA: TGTGCCAGCTCACCACTCCCCCCGCGACAGCACTCCTACGAGCAGTACTTC. It codes for CASSPLPPRQHSYEQYF.